Each of the 18 T cell receptor beta chains below was sequenced from the same sample in a study of prognosis after radiotherapy for stage I lung cancer. Template was genomic DNA; TCR beta CDR3 amplified in two multiplex PCR rounds. TRBV and TRBJ genes each had their own specific primers in first-round PCR. Via MiXCR, TCRdb re-called the multiplex PCR reads, giving one row per CDR3 protein. Seen here are about 16,000 distinct CDR3 sequences, roughly 45% observed once, and the top ten hold around 40%. The sample consisted of PBMCs, taken before or after stereotactic body radiation therapy (not recorded which). These receptors all come from a donor over 45 with non-small cell lung cancer.

This clonotype was observed at least ten times. The chain recombines TRBV5-1 with TRBJ1-1, with D tentatively TRBD1 (5 bases). Per the germline V gene, CDR1 is SGHRS and CDR2 is YFSETQ. V was trimmed by 4 bases and J by 5 bases, leaving 12 bases between them. This CDR3 has 13 amino acids. This chain's CDR3 is CASSPGGQTEAFF. CDR3 in DNA: TGCGCCAGCAGCCCCGGGGGTCAGACTGAAGCTTTCTTT.

This clonotype is labeled medium-sized. The rearrangement uses TRBV27 and TRBJ2-1; 8 nucleotides match TRBD2. The V and J ends lost 2 bases and 7 bases, in that order; junction bases with no gene match: 1. Germline CDR1 MNHEY, CDR2 SMNVEV (reference sequence). The CDR3 covers 13 residues. The CDR3 sequence is CASSLGLANEQFF. The CDR3 DNA follows: TGTGCCAGCAGTTTAGGACTAGCAAATGAGCAGTTCTTC.

This clonotype was seen ten or more times. The V and J genes are TRBV30 and TRBJ1-1, with D hard to call. The V gene lost 1 base and the J gene lost 5 bases, with 14 bases spanning the gap. The length of the CDR3 is 14 residues. Germline CDR1 is GTSNPN and CDR2 is SVGIG (reference sequence). CDR3 DNA sequence: TGTGCCTGGAGTGACAAGGGTAGGAGGACTGAAGCTTTCTTT. It translates to CAWSDKGRRTEAFF.

This clonotype showed up many times. This chain uses TRBV6-1 with TRBJ1-5; D is possibly TRBD1 (5 bases). Germline V gene lookup returns CDR1 MNHNS and CDR2 SASEGT. The germline V and J ends were trimmed by 6 bases and 7 bases, with 13 bases remaining between them. This CDR3 spans 13 amino acids. The CDR3 is CASRGTGFQPQHF. In nucleotides, the CDR3 is TGTGCCAGCAGGGGAACAGGATTCCAGCCCCAGCATTTT.

The table lists this clonotype with many counts. Here the CDR3 reads CASSKGLDPGIQYF. The CDR3 DNA is TGTGCCAGCAGCAAAGGACTCGACCCGGGTATTCAGTACTTC. The chain recombines TRBV11-2 with TRBJ2-4; D is possibly TRBD2 (5 bases). CDR1 and CDR2 from the germline V gene are SGHAT and FQNNGV. This CDR3 is 14 amino acids long. Trimming pared 5 bases from V and 10 bases from J, leaving 18 bases between.

This clonotype occurred many times. This chain uses TRBV12-3 or TRBV12-4 with TRBJ1-1; D unclear. Trimming cost V 3 bases and J 1 base, with 6 bases left between them. This CDR3 comprises 13 residues. The CDR3 DNA sequence: TGTGCCAGCAGTTTTCGGCAGAACACTGAAGCTTTCTTT. Translated, it gives CASSFRQNTEAFF.

This clonotype was recorded at least ten times. The chain uses TRBV3-1 and TRBJ2-2; the D is unclear. Germline V lookup: CDR1 LGHDT, CDR2 YNNKEL (reference sequence). V lost 0 bases, J lost 7 bases, and 9 bases lay in between. The CDR3 length is 14 residues. The CDR3 sequence is CASSQEYHDGELFF. The CDR3, as DNA: TGTGCCAGCAGCCAAGAATACCACGACGGGGAGCTGTTTTTT.

There are many counts of this clonotype. The genes are TRBV20-1 and TRBJ2-1; D is unclear. CDR1 is DFQATT and CDR2 is SNEGSKA in the germline V gene (reference sequence). This CDR3 is built from 11 residues. Trimming shortened V by 8 bases and J by 9 bases, and 14 bases separated the two germline ends. The CDR3 spells CSSNGEVEQFF. As DNA, the CDR3 is TGCAGTAGTAACGGAGAGGTTGAGCAGTTCTTC.

This clonotype is medium-sized in the sample. The chain joins TRBV6-4 to TRBJ1-6, with no clear D. The V end was cut by 0 bases, the J end by 10 bases, with 10 bases between. Germline V lookup: CDR1 MRHNA, CDR2 SNTAGT. CDR3 length: 14 residues. As DNA, the CDR3 is TGTGCCAGCAGTGACTCCAGCCGCGGATCACCCCTCCACTTT. This codes for CASSDSSRGSPLHF.

This clonotype was observed at least ten times. The chain joins TRBV3-1 to TRBJ2-7; the D is unclear. CDR1 is LGHDT and CDR2 is YNNKEL in the germline V gene (reference sequence). V gave up 3 bases and J gave up 4 bases, with 10 bases separating them. This CDR3 contains 13 residues. The CDR3 loop is CASSQEGGYEQYF. The CDR3 region has the DNA TGTGCCAGCAGCCAGGAAGGCGGATACGAGCAGTACTTC.

In regard to this clonotype: A clone one base away is much larger, so this may be a read error. The chain couples TRBV6-1 to TRBJ2-5; 7 positions match TRBD1. The germline CDR1 and CDR2 sequences are MNHNS and SASEGT. The CDR3 totals 12 residues. Losses at the gene ends were 5 bases for V and 7 bases for J; bases not matched to a gene: 4. The CDR3 loop reads CASSLGTVTQYF. The CDR3 DNA reads as TGTGCCAGCAGTCTAGGGACAGTGACCCAGTACTTC.

The chain is built from TRBV6-2 or TRBV6-3 and TRBJ2-5; D remains ambiguous. Trimming shortened V by 2 bases and J by 2 bases, and 6 bases separated the two germline ends. The CDR3 is made up of 13 amino acids. Germline V gene lookup returns CDR1 MNHEY and CDR2 SVGEGT. For the CDR3, the DNA is TGTGCCAGCAGTTACCTGTTACAAGAGACCCAGTACTTC. This sequence encodes CASSYLLQETQYF.

J is TRBJ1-2 and V is TRBV27, with no clear D. V was pared by 6 bases and J by 6 bases, with 17 bases between. Germline lookup yields CDR1 MNHEY and CDR2 SMNVEV (reference sequence). The CDR3 has 14 residues. CDR3 in amino acids: CASSSSQMSHGYTF. The DNA of the CDR3 is TGTGCCAGCAGCTCCTCACAGATGTCACATGGCTACACCTTC.

About this clonotype: Mismatch with germline at one junction end may stem from a read error. The chain uses TRBV6-1 and TRBJ1-5, with D unclear. This CDR3 contains 14 residues. Germline-derived CDR1 and CDR2 are MNHNS and SASEGT. CDR3 sequence: CASSAVPMGQPQHF. CDR3 DNA: TGTGCCAGTAGTGCCGTCCCAATGGGTCAGCCCCAGCATTTT.

As concerns this clonotype: Sequence at one end of the junction differs from germline and may be a read error. The chain recombines TRBV6-2 or TRBV6-3 with TRBJ2-7; D gene unclear. CDR1 is MNHEY, CDR2 SVGEGT, per germline. The CDR3 loop spans 17 amino acids. This CDR3 reads CASTPSPCSRSSHEQYF. CDR3 bases: TGTGCCAGCACTCCCTCCCCATGTTCCCGTAGCTCCCACGAGCAGTACTTC.

As for this clonotype: This likely stems from a read error, as it lies one base from a far larger clone. V gene TRBV6-8 combines with J gene TRBJ1-1; D unclear. The germline CDR1 and CDR2 sequences are MNHGY and SAAAGT. The CDR3 sequence is 16 residues long. Trimming cost V 6 bases and J 1 base, with 18 bases left between them. CDR3 coding DNA: TGTGCCAGCAGAGCCGGGCCTCGTTATGGGAACACTGAAGCTTTCTTT. Residues: CASRAGPRYGNTEAFF.

About this clonotype: A far larger clone differs by one base, so this is likely a read error. The chain is built from TRBV6-4 and TRBJ2-1; D could derive from TRBD1 or TRBD2 (6 bases each). Deletions cut 5 bases from V and 5 bases from J, with 16 bases between. Per the germline V gene, CDR1 is MRHNA and CDR2 is SNTAGT. The CDR3 extends over 15 amino acids. The CDR3 sequence is CASSYLGGLDNEQFF. CDR3 sequence (DNA): TGTGCCAGCAGTTACCTAGGGGGGCTTGACAATGAGCAGTTCTTC.

The J gene is TRBJ2-7, the V gene TRBV28, with TRBD2 as a possible D gene (5 bases). The CDR3 runs 12 residues. From germline, CDR1 is MDHEN and CDR2 SYDVKM. Trimming shortened V by 5 bases and J by 7 bases, and 12 bases separated the two germline ends. The CDR3 spells CASSPGKWEQYF. Here the CDR3 DNA reads TGTGCCAGCAGTCCCGGGAAGTGGGAGCAGTACTTC. The entire variable domain, with the rest obtained from reference TRBV28 and TRBJ2-7, is as follows: DVKVTQSSRYLVKRTGEKVFLECVQDMDHENMFWYRQDPGLGLRLIYFSYDVKMKEKGDIPEGYSVSREKKERFSLILESASTNQTSMYLCASSPGKWEQYFGPGTRLTVT.